This entry concerns a single TCR beta chain. The sample comes from a study of blood T cell repertoires in COVID-19. Background on the study: Specimens from acute and convalescent COVID-19 originated in the United States, Italy and Spain.

The authors' processing: Amplification of reference gene primers provided the estimated nucleated cell counts. The repertoire was sequenced with immunoSEQ multiplex PCR; TCRdb's copy has only in-frame clones and lacks some. The D gene and trimming were derived from the DNA, and the V and J assignments and clone size from that table. Of 110,000 or so clones in the sample, around 83% are singletons; the top ten hold around 3.3%. Trimming removed 5 bases at V and 0 bases at J, with 14 bases between. The V gene's germline CDR1 is SEHNR and CDR2 FQNEAQ (reference sequence). The CDR3 loop spans 16 amino acids.

The sequence was obtained from a man between 35 and 55 years old with acute or convalescent COVID-19. The rearrangement uses TRBV7-9 and TRBJ1-3; a weak D match, TRBD1 (5 bases). The specimen was peripheral blood. The chain's CDR3 is CASSPWDGSSGNTIYF. The CDR3 DNA reads TGTGCCAGCAGCCCGTGGGACGGGAGCTCTGGAAACACCATATATTTT.